This TCR beta chain was obtained from a study of fetal regulatory T cell absence and autoimmunity. Turning to the study itself: Without clinical diabetes, IPEX patients showed exocrine pancreas autoimmunity.

The survey-level immunoSEQ assay was used. The method was immunoSEQ multiplex PCR; TCRdb's version includes in-frame clones alone and lacks a portion of them. The profile covers 95,000 to 100,000 clones, with about three quarters appearing a single time and roughly 2% taken by the ten largest. The V gene's germline CDR1 is SGHDN and CDR2 FVKESK. The CDR3 has 14 amino acids. Between the trimmed V and J ends, which lost 1 base and 1 base, there was a span of 8 bases. This receptor was identified in a male donor with IPEX syndrome. Sequencing used pancreas tissue. The J gene is TRBJ2-7, the V gene TRBV14, with no clear D. CDR3 coding DNA: TGTGCCAGCAGCCAAGTCGCAGTTTCCTACGAGCAGTACTTC. It specifies CASSQVAVSYEQYF.